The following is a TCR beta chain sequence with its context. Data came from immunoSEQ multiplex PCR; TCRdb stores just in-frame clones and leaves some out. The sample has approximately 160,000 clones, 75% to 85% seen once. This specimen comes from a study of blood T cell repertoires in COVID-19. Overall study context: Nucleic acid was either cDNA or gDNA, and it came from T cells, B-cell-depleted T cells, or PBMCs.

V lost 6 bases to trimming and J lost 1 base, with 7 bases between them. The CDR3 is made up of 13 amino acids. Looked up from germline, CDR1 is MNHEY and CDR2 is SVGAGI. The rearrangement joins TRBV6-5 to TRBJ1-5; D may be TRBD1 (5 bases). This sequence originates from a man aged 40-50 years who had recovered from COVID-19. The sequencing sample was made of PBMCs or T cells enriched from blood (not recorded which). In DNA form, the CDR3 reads TGTGCCAGCAGAGGACACAGCAATCAGCCCCAGCATTTT. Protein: CASRGHSNQPQHF.